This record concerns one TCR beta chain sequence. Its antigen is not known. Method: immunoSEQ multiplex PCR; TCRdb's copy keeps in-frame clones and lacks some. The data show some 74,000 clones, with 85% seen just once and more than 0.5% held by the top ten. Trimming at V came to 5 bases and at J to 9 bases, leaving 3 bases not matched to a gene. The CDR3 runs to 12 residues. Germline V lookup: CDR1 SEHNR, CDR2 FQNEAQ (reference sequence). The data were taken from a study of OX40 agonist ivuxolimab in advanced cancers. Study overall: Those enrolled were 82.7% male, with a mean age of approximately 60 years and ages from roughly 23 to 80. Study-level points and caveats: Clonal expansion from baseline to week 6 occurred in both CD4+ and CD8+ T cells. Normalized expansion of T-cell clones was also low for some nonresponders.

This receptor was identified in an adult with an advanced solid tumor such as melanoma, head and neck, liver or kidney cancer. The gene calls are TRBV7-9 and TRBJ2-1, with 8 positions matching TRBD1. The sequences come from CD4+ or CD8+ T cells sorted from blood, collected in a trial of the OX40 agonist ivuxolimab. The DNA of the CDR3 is TGTGCCAGCAGCAGGACAGGGATTGAGCAGTTCTTC. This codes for CASSRTGIEQFF.